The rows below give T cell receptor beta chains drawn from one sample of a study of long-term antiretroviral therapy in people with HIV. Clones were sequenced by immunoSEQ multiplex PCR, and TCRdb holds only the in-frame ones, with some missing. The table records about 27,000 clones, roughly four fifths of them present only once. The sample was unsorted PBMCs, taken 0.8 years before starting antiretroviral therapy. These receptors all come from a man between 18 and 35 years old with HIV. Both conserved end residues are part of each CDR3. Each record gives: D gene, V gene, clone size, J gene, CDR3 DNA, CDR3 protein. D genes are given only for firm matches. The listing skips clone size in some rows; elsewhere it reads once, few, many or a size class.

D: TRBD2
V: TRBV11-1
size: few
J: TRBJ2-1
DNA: TGTGCCAGCACGGGACGGGAGGGTAATAATGAGCAGTTCTTC
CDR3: CASTGREGNNEQFF

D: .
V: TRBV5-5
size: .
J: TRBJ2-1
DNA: TGTGCCAGCAGCCTCGGACGGAATGAGCAGTTCTTC
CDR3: CASSLGRNEQFF

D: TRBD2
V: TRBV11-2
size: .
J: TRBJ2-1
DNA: TGTGCCAGCAGCTTACTAGCGGCCTACAATGAGCAGTTCTTC
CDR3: CASSLLAAYNEQFF

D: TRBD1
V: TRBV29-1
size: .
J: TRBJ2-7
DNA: TGCAGCGCATCCACCGGGACAGGGGATACCGAGCAGTACTTC
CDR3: CSASTGTGDTEQYF

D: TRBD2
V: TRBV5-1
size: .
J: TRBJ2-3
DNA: TGCGCCAGCAGCCCCGGACTAGCGGGTAGCACAGATACGCAGTATTTT
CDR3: CASSPGLAGSTDTQYF

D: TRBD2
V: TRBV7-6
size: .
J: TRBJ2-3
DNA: TGTGCCAGCAGCGTGGGGACTAGCGGACTCACAGATACGCAGTATTTT
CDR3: CASSVGTSGLTDTQYF

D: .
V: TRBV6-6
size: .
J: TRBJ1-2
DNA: TGTGCCAGCAGTTCCCGGGACCCTCTTGACAACTATGGCTACACCTTC
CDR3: CASSSRDPLDNYGYTF

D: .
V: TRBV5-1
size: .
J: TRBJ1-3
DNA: TGCGCCAGCAGCTTAGACAGTTTTTCTGGAAACACCATATATTTT
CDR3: CASSLDSFSGNTIYF

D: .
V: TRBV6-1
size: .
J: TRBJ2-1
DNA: TGTGCCAGCAGTATCGGAGGTGGAACCTACAATGAGCAGTTCTTC
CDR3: CASSIGGGTYNEQFF

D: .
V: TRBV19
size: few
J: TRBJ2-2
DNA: TGTGCCAGTAACGAGGGGCATTACACCGGGGAGCTGTTTTTT
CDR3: CASNEGHYTGELFF

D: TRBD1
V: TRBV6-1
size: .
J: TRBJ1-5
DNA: TGTGCCAGCAGTGAACTGGACAGGGATCAGCCCCAGCATTTT
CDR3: CASSELDRDQPQHF

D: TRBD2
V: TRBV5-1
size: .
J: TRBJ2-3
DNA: TGCGCCAGCAGCCCCTTAGCGGGAGGCGGCACAGATACGCAGTATTTT
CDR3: CASSPLAGGGTDTQYF